The text below deals with one T cell receptor beta chain. Germline V gene data show CDR1 as LNHDA and CDR2 as SQIVND (reference sequence). This CDR3 contains 16 residues. The V and J ends lost 6 bases and 2 bases, in that order; junction bases with no gene match: 9. The sample comes from a study of T cell changes during pregnancy in multiple sclerosis. This table comes from immunoSEQ multiplex PCR, and its TCRdb copy is limited to in-frame clones, with some not included. The sample shows some 70,000 clones, approximately 86% of them seen only once. The source material was peripheral blood, sampled before pregnancy. This rearrangement joins TRBV19 to TRBJ2-7, with 11 bases fitting TRBD2. This TCR derives from a female donor with multiple sclerosis, enrolled in a pregnancy study. CDR3 DNA sequence: TGTGCCAGTAGAAAACCCGGGACTAGCGGCGCCTACGAGCAGTACTTC. Translation: CASRKPGTSGAYEQYF.